This note documents a single T cell receptor (beta chain) sequence. Its antigen is unidentified. CDR1 and CDR2 from the germline V gene are MGHRA and YSYEKL. The CDR3 has 15 residues. V was clipped by 4 bases and J by 6 bases; unmatched bases: 8. Generated by immunoSEQ multiplex PCR, the TCRdb table keeps only in-frame clones and is missing some. The sample contains under 200,000 clones, about 81% of which appear only once. The data were obtained in a study of cytomegalovirus exposure and HLA in healthy donors. Study as a whole: The use of the same platform for the 120 or so validation repertoires and the roughly 630 first-cohort repertoires was reported by a later analysis.

Overall study findings and caveats: The TCR clusters that emerged in the first cohort tended, a later analysis found, to co-occur in the 120 or so validation repertoires. Overall, approximately 150 TCR beta chains were annotated as cytomegalovirus-associated.

This receptor was obtained from a woman aged 25 to 45 in good health and CMV-seronegative. The chain uses TRBV4-1 and TRBJ2-1; TRBD2 matches 8 bases. The specimen sequenced was PBMCs. In nucleotides, the CDR3 is TGCGCCAGCAGCCCGGGACTAGGCTTTTTCAATGAGCAGTTCTTC. Its protein is CASSPGLGFFNEQFF.